The 9 T cell receptor beta chains listed next were all sequenced from one sample in a study of shared clonotypes between healthy human individuals. TCRdb's table, derived via immunoSEQ multiplex PCR, lists solely in-frame clones and lacks some. The table lists roughly 1,500,000 clones, around 98.5% of them singletons, with about 0.4% in the top ten. Sequenced input: naive CD4+ T cells sorted from blood. The subset here: CD45RA+ positively selected. These receptors were obtained from a man aged 30-40 years in good health.

Comments on this clone: This CDR3 is also generated by other DNA sequences in the sample. This chain uses TRBV18 with TRBJ1-1; the D gene is possibly TRBD1 (6 bases). The CDR3 runs to 13 residues. CDR1 and CDR2 from the germline V gene are KGHSH and LQKENI. V shed 3 bases and J shed 6 bases, with 11 bases lying between them. CDR3 sequence: CASSPTGTPEAFF. The CDR3 region has the DNA TGTGCCAGCTCACCCACAGGGACCCCTGAAGCTTTCTTT.

This clone has only one observation. V and J are TRBV19 and TRBJ1-5, with D perhaps matching TRBD1 (6 bases). The V end lost 6 bases, the J end lost 0 bases, and 12 bases lay between the germline ends. CDR1 is LNHDA and CDR2 is SQIVND in the germline V gene (reference sequence). CDR3 length: 15 residues. The CDR3 loop reads CASRTKGVSNQPQHF. DNA for the CDR3: TGTGCCAGTAGGACGAAGGGGGTTAGCAATCAGCCCCAGCATTTT.

The V and J genes are TRBV28 and TRBJ1-2, with D hard to call. The CDR3 has 13 residues. Trimming shortened V by 3 bases and J by 4 bases, and 9 bases separated the two germline ends. The germline V gene encodes CDR1 MDHEN and CDR2 SYDVKM. In DNA form, the CDR3 reads TGTGCCAGCAGTTTCCTCACCTCCTATGGCTACACCTTC. This translates into CASSFLTSYGYTF.

The rearrangement links TRBV29-1 to TRBJ2-3; the match to TRBD1 covers 7 bases. Trimming removed 8 bases from V and 3 bases from J; junction bases left unmatched: 8. The CDR3 is 13 amino acids. Germline loops: CDR1 SQVTM, CDR2 ANQGSEA. The CDR3 protein is CSTRQGGTDTQYF. CDR3 sequence (DNA): TGCAGCACCAGACAGGGTGGGACAGATACGCAGTATTTT.

This chain joins TRBV28 and TRBJ2-6, with 8 bases matching TRBD1. From germline, CDR1 is MDHEN and CDR2 SYDVKM. The length of the CDR3 is 18 residues. The V and J ends lost 1 base and 3 bases, in that order; junction bases with no gene match: 8. As DNA, the CDR3 is TGTGCCAGCAGTTTATTGGGCAGGGGGCGGGTTGGGGCCAACGTCCTGACTTTC. It is translated as CASSLLGRGRVGANVLTF.

V and J are TRBV4-1 and TRBJ2-6, with TRBD1 as a possible D gene (5 bases). The CDR3 totals 17 residues. Germline V CDR1 and CDR2: MGHRA, YSYEKL. The ends were cut back, 1 base at V and 0 bases at J, with 10 bases in the middle. CDR3 region: CASSQGTGYSGANVLTF. CDR3 DNA sequence: TGCGCCAGCAGCCAAGGAACAGGATACTCTGGGGCCAACGTCCTGACTTTC.

The chain carries TRBV2 and TRBJ2-1; 8 bases are shared with TRBD1. V dropped 6 bases and J dropped 8; count of bases not matched to a gene: 3. Germline V gene data show CDR1 as SNHLY and CDR2 as FYNNEI. The length of the CDR3 is 12 residues. Here the CDR3 reads CASSAQGDEQFF. In DNA form, the CDR3 reads TGTGCCAGCAGCGCACAGGGGGATGAGCAGTTCTTC. Full variable domain (remainder filled in from reference TRBV2 and TRBJ2-1): EPEVTQTPSHQVTQMGQEVILRCVPISNHLYFYWYRQILGQKVEFLVSFYNNEISEKSEIFDDQFSVERPDGSNFTLKIRSTKLEDSAMYFCASSAQGDEQFFGPGTRLTVL.

The chain recombines TRBV29-1 with TRBJ1-1, with TRBD1 matching over 7 bases. V dropped 6 bases and J dropped 1; count of bases not matched to a gene: 8. This CDR3 contains 14 residues. The germline V gene encodes CDR1 SQVTM and CDR2 ANQGSEA. The CDR3 DNA reads TGCAGCGTCCTTGACCGGGACAGGAACACTGAAGCTTTCTTT. Amino acid sequence: CSVLDRDRNTEAFF. The full variable domain, rest sourced from reference TRBV29-1 and TRBJ1-1, is SAVISQKPSRDICQRGTSLTIQCQVDSQVTMMFWYRQQPGQSLTLIATANQGSEATYESGFVIDKFPISRPNLTFSTLTVSNMSPEDSSIYLCSVLDRDRNTEAFFGQGTRLTVV.

The chain recombines TRBV5-8 with TRBJ2-3; no clear D gene. This CDR3 is built from 10 residues. The germline gives CDR1 SGHTS, CDR2 YDEGEE. V was clipped by 7 bases and J by 7 bases, with 7 bases between them. The CDR3 DNA is TGTGCCAGCCAATTCAATACGCAGTATTTT. It translates to CASQFNTQYF. The variable domain in full, with the rest retrieved from reference TRBV5-8 and TRBJ2-3, is EAGVTQSPTHLIKTRGQQATLRCSPISGHTSVYWYQQALGLGLQFLLWYDEGEERNRGNFPPRFSGRQFPNYSSELNVNALELEDSALYLCASQFNTQYFGPGTRLTVL.